This TCR beta chain originates from a study of CD8+ T cells in alopecia areata. General observations from the study: With patients, TCR sharing proved less clear than in mice, a difference possibly related to HLA. More clonal than normal scalp was lesional scalp, particularly alopecia totalis/universalis. Scalp samples also contribute reads from the resident alphabeta T cells found in normal skin.

V gave up 10 bases and J gave up 0 bases, with 13 bases separating them. The CDR3 sequence is 15 residues long. CDR1 is SNHLY and CDR2 is FYNNEI in the germline V gene. Reverse transcribed after extraction, RNA yielded cDNA as the sequencing template. Produced via immunoSEQ multiplex PCR; TCRdb's table is partial and in-frame only. The sample has 120,000 or so clones, over 60% seen once. Of note for this clone: The antigen remains undetermined.

This TCR derives from a human donor in good health. The sample taken for sequencing was CD4+ T cells sorted from blood. The J gene is TRBJ1-6, the V gene TRBV2; D unclear. This CDR3 is CATTEGGSYNSPLHF. In DNA form, the CDR3 reads TGTGCCACCACCGAAGGAGGCTCCTATAATTCACCCCTCCACTTT.